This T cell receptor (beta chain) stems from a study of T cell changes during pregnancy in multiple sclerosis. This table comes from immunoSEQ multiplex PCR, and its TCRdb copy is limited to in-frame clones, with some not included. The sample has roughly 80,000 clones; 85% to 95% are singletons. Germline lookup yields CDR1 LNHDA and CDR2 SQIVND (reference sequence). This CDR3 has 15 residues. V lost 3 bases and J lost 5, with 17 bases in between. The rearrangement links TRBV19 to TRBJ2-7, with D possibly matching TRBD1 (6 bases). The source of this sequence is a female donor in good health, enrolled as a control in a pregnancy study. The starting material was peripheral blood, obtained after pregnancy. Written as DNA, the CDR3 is TGTGCCAGTAGTATTCAGACAGGCCTGGGGAACGAGCAGTACTTC. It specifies CASSIQTGLGNEQYF.